Listed below are T cell receptor beta chains from one sample, sequenced in a study of T cell clones after liver transplantation. Data came from immunoSEQ multiplex PCR; TCRdb stores just in-frame clones and leaves some out. The table lists 45,000 to 55,000 clones, 70% to 85% of them singletons. This sample comprised CD4+ T cells from blood, obtained before liver transplant. The receptors here all came from a human donor who received a liver transplant. Both conserved end residues are part of each CDR3. Fields, in order: CDR3 protein, CDR3 DNA, V gene, D gene, clone size, J gene. A D gene is named only where the DNA matches it firmly. Clone sizes are given selectively: once, few, many, or a class where the clone is expanded.

CDR3aa: CSVVVIPYEQYF
CDR3nt: TGCAGCGTCGTTGTAATCCCCTACGAGCAGTACTTC
v_gene: TRBV29-1
d_gene: -
abundance: once
j_gene: TRBJ2-7

CDR3aa: CASREGEWTGELFF
CDR3nt: TGTGCCAGCAGGGAAGGGGAATGGACCGGGGAGCTGTTTTTT
v_gene: TRBV6-5
d_gene: -
abundance: -
j_gene: TRBJ2-2

CDR3aa: CASSPALAGASEQFF
CDR3nt: TGTGCCAGCAGCCCTGCCCTGGCGGGAGCAAGTGAGCAGTTCTTC
v_gene: TRBV9
d_gene: TRBD2
abundance: -
j_gene: TRBJ2-1

CDR3aa: CASKVASGGEQFF
CDR3nt: TGTGCCAGCAAGGTAGCAAGTGGCGGTGAGCAGTTCTTC
v_gene: TRBV2
d_gene: -
abundance: -
j_gene: TRBJ2-1

CDR3aa: CASSLAGGQETQYF
CDR3nt: TGTGCCAGCAGCTTAGCGGGGGGCCAAGAGACCCAGTACTTC
v_gene: TRBV7-2
d_gene: -
abundance: -
j_gene: TRBJ2-5

CDR3aa: CASSEGLAGDSNTGELFF
CDR3nt: TGTGCCAGCAGTGAGGGGCTAGCGGGGGACTCGAACACCGGGGAGCTGTTTTTT
v_gene: TRBV2
d_gene: TRBD2
abundance: -
j_gene: TRBJ2-2

CDR3aa: CASSQRALAGVKNIQYF
CDR3nt: TGTGCCAGCAGCCAAAGGGCCCTAGCAGGGGTTAAAAACATTCAGTACTTC
v_gene: TRBV4-2
d_gene: -
abundance: -
j_gene: TRBJ2-4

CDR3aa: CASIQGVRSYEQYF
CDR3nt: TGTGCCAGCATACAGGGGGTGAGGTCCTACGAGCAGTACTTC
v_gene: TRBV6-1
d_gene: TRBD1
abundance: -
j_gene: TRBJ2-7

CDR3aa: CASRGQGASYNEQFF
CDR3nt: TGTGCCAGCAGGGGACAGGGGGCTTCCTACAATGAGCAGTTCTTC
v_gene: TRBV2
d_gene: TRBD1
abundance: -
j_gene: TRBJ2-1

CDR3aa: CASSLPGGPGQPQHF
CDR3nt: TGTGCCAGCAGTTTGCCCGGGGGCCCGGGTCAGCCCCAGCATTTT
v_gene: TRBV28
d_gene: -
abundance: -
j_gene: TRBJ1-5

CDR3aa: CASSYSGANVLTF
CDR3nt: TGTGCCAGCAGCTACTCTGGGGCCAACGTCCTGACTTTC
v_gene: TRBV2
d_gene: -
abundance: -
j_gene: TRBJ2-6

CDR3aa: CASSPSTGNTEAFF
CDR3nt: TGTGCCAGCTCACCTTCGACGGGGAACACTGAAGCTTTCTTT
v_gene: TRBV18
d_gene: -
abundance: -
j_gene: TRBJ1-1

CDR3aa: CASSREQGSKGHTF
CDR3nt: TGCGCCAGCAGCCGAGAACAGGGATCTAAAGGCCACACCTTC
v_gene: TRBV5-1
d_gene: -
abundance: -
j_gene: TRBJ1-2

CDR3aa: CSVDEGDTQYF
CDR3nt: TGCAGCGTTGACGAGGGGGATACGCAGTATTTT
v_gene: TRBV29-1
d_gene: -
abundance: -
j_gene: TRBJ2-3

CDR3aa: CASSFTGLSSYEQYF
CDR3nt: TGTGCCAGCAGCTTTACCGGCCTTAGCTCCTACGAGCAGTACTTC
v_gene: TRBV5-5
d_gene: -
abundance: -
j_gene: TRBJ2-7

CDR3aa: CASSLSGGDTQYF
CDR3nt: TGTGCCAGCAGCTTGAGCGGGGGAGATACGCAGTATTTT
v_gene: TRBV7-2
d_gene: TRBD2
abundance: -
j_gene: TRBJ2-3

CDR3aa: CASSSDATNEKLFF
CDR3nt: TGTGCCAGTAGTAGCGATGCAACTAATGAAAAACTGTTTTTT
v_gene: TRBV19
d_gene: -
abundance: -
j_gene: TRBJ1-4

CDR3aa: CASSSGQGAVEQYF
CDR3nt: TGCGCCAGCAGCTCCGGACAGGGGGCCGTCGAGCAGTACTTC
v_gene: TRBV5-1
d_gene: TRBD1
abundance: -
j_gene: TRBJ2-7

CDR3aa: CASSTKTGSHEQYF
CDR3nt: TGTGCCAGCAGTACTAAAACAGGGTCGCACGAGCAGTACTTC
v_gene: TRBV5-8
d_gene: -
abundance: -
j_gene: TRBJ2-7

CDR3aa: CASSSGGTDTQYF
CDR3nt: TGTGCCAGCAGCTCCGGGGGCACAGATACGCAGTATTTT
v_gene: TRBV11-3
d_gene: -
abundance: -
j_gene: TRBJ2-3

CDR3aa: CAWSAGPGELFF
CDR3nt: TGTGCCTGGAGTGCGGGGCCCGGGGAGCTGTTTTTT
v_gene: TRBV30
d_gene: -
abundance: -
j_gene: TRBJ2-2

CDR3aa: CASSLIDRQSNQPQHF
CDR3nt: TGTGCCAGCAGCTTAATAGACAGACAGAGCAATCAGCCCCAGCATTTT
v_gene: TRBV7-3
d_gene: -
abundance: -
j_gene: TRBJ1-5